A single sample gave rise to the 30 T cell receptor beta chains below, sequenced in a study of human T cells and chemical hapten exposure. The authors extracted total RNA from unfractionated whole blood. Unique molecular identifiers were attached to individual cDNA molecules within the library. MiXCR was run by TCRdb on the reads, yielding one entry per CDR3 protein. This table holds roughly 120,000 distinct CDR3 sequences, approximately 9.3% found once. The sequenced sample was whole blood. The receptors were sampled from a human donor in good health. Some clones in this sample may be carry-over from other donors' samples.

This clonotype was recorded many times. V is TRBV20-1 and J is TRBJ2-5; D call uncertain. The CDR3 length is 13 residues. Trimming removed 4 bases from V and 0 bases from J, with 9 bases in between. Germline-derived CDR1 and CDR2 are DFQATT and SNEGSKA (reference sequence). CDR3 region: CSAKNSYQETQYF. CDR3 bases: TGCAGTGCTAAGAACAGTTACCAAGAGACCCAGTACTTC.

This clonotype has more than one count but fewer than ten. This chain connects TRBV12-3 or TRBV12-4 to TRBJ2-7, with D perhaps TRBD1 (7 bases). The CDR3 is 16 amino acids. V was pared by 0 bases and J by 1 base, with 13 bases between. This CDR3 is CASSLARRGPSYEQYF. DNA of the CDR3: TGTGCCAGCAGTTTAGCAAGGAGGGGGCCGTCCTACGAGCAGTACTTC.

This clonotype was seen ten or more times. The genes are TRBV7-2 and TRBJ2-3, with D hard to call. The CDR3 extends over 15 amino acids. The germline V gene has CDR1 SGHTA and CDR2 FQGNSA. V lost 8 bases and J lost 0, with 15 bases in between. The CDR3 here is CASRKANPSTDTQYF. The CDR3 region has the DNA TGTGCCAGCCGGAAAGCGAATCCTAGCACAGATACGCAGTATTTT.

This clonotype came up a few times. This sequence joins TRBV29-1 and TRBJ2-3; weak D call: TRBD1 (5 bases). V shed 4 bases and J shed 3 bases, with 14 bases lying between them. This CDR3 is built from 14 residues. The germline V gene has CDR1 SQVTM and CDR2 ANQGSEA. CDR3 sequence reads: CSVVLVRTTDTQYF. The CDR3 DNA follows: TGCAGCGTTGTTTTGGTCAGGACAACAGATACGCAGTATTTT.

This sequence joins TRBV14 and TRBJ1-5; no definite D call. The CDR3 length is 14 residues. Trimming removed 0 bases at V and 3 bases at J, with 6 bases between. Germline assignment: CDR1 SGHDN and CDR2 FVKESK. The CDR3 sequence is CASSQEGYNQPQHF. For the CDR3, the DNA is TGTGCCAGCAGCCAAGAGGGTTACAATCAGCCCCAGCATTTT.

There are many counts of this clonotype. The chain employs TRBV6-5 and TRBJ1-2; D possibly corresponds to TRBD1 (5 bases). V was cut by 5 bases and J by 6 bases, with 13 bases left in between. This CDR3 spans 13 amino acids. Germline lookup yields CDR1 MNHEY and CDR2 SVGAGI. CDR3 in amino acids: CASSLQGLDGYTF. The CDR3, as DNA: TGTGCCAGCAGTCTCCAGGGTTTGGATGGCTACACCTTC.

The rearrangement uses TRBV4-2 and TRBJ2-5; D possibly corresponds to TRBD1 (5 bases). The CDR3 is 17 residues long. V shed 0 bases and J shed 0 bases, with 14 bases lying between them. Looked up from germline, CDR1 is LGHNA and CDR2 is YNFKEQ. Written as DNA, the CDR3 is TGTGCCAGCAGCCAAGATCCGACAGCCAGCAACCAAGAGACCCAGTACTTC. This gives the protein CASSQDPTASNQETQYF.

This clonotype was seen a handful of times. J is TRBJ2-2 and V is TRBV6-2 or TRBV6-3; 10 bases are a match to TRBD2. Unmatched junction bases numbered 8, after V lost 0 bases and J lost 4 bases. This CDR3 is 18 amino acids long. The V gene's germline CDR1 is MNHEY and CDR2 SVGEGT. The CDR3 DNA sequence: TGTGCCAGCAGTTACTCGCCTAGCGGGGGACCCGGCACCGGGGAGCTGTTTTTT. Translated, it gives CASSYSPSGGPGTGELFF.

V is TRBV9 and J is TRBJ2-7; a weak D match, TRBD1 (5 bases). Trimming left V 4 bases short and J 5 bases short, with 19 bases between. Germline CDR1 is SGDLS and CDR2 is YYNGEE. This CDR3 spans 15 amino acids. The CDR3 loop is CASSPHPGQSDEQYF. In nucleotides, the CDR3 is TGTGCCAGCAGCCCCCACCCAGGACAAAGTGACGAGCAGTACTTC.

This clonotype was seen repeatedly, ten times or more. The chain links TRBV24-1 to TRBJ2-3; D is unresolved. V lost 6 bases and J 3 bases, leaving 6 bases between the germline ends. CDR1 is KGHDR, CDR2 SFDVKD, per germline. The CDR3 totals 12 residues. The CDR3 bases are TGTGCCACCAGTCCCGGGACAGATACGCAGTATTTT. Amino acid sequence: CATSPGTDTQYF.

This clonotype was detected a few times. The V call is TRBV10-2, the J call TRBJ1-1; D not certain. The CDR3 runs to 13 residues. Germline CDR1 WSHSY, CDR2 SAAADI. Trimming removed 8 bases from V and 1 base from J, with 11 bases in between. The CDR3 sequence: CASGQASNTEAFF. The CDR3 DNA reads TGCGCCAGCGGTCAGGCCTCGAACACTGAAGCTTTCTTT.

The chain joins TRBV7-2 to TRBJ2-7, with 14 bases identical to TRBD2. This CDR3 contains 16 residues. The germline V gene encodes CDR1 SGHTA and CDR2 FQGNSA. V gave up 2 bases and J gave up 3 bases; unmatched junction bases: 3. The CDR3 is CASSLTGTSGGYEQYF. DNA for the CDR3: TGTGCCAGCAGCTTAACCGGGACTAGCGGGGGCTACGAGCAGTACTTC.

This clonotype has just a few counts. J is TRBJ1-4 and V is TRBV28, with 7 bases fitting TRBD1. The CDR3 is made up of 15 amino acids. Germline V gives CDR1 MDHEN, CDR2 SYDVKM. Trimming at V came to 6 bases and at J to 9 bases, leaving 13 bases not matched to a gene. The CDR3 is CASRGGDRILQKLFF. CDR3 bases: TGTGCCAGCAGGGGAGGGGACAGAATCTTGCAAAAACTGTTTTTT.

In DNA form, the CDR3 reads TGTGCCAGCACCTCACCCCTAGCGGGGGGACGCTACGAGCAGTACTTC. This sequence encodes CASTSPLAGGRYEQYF. The V call is TRBV6-5, the J call TRBJ2-7; 11 bases are a match to TRBD2. The germline gives CDR1 MNHEY, CDR2 SVGAGI. CDR3 length: 16 amino acids. J was trimmed by 3 bases and V by 7 bases; bases with no gene match: 11.

There are a few counts of this clonotype. The rearrangement joins TRBV12-5 to TRBJ2-1, with 13 positions matching TRBD2. The CDR3 length is 15 residues. Per the germline V gene, CDR1 is LGHNT and CDR2 is FRNRAP. Trimming removed 5 bases from V and 6 bases from J; junction bases left unmatched: 4. CDR3 bases: TGTGCTAGTGGTCCAGGGACTAGCGGGGCCAATGAGCAGTTCTTC. The encoded protein is CASGPGTSGANEQFF.

This clonotype was seen repeatedly, ten times or more. The genes are TRBV6-2 or TRBV6-3 and TRBJ2-1; D assignment may be TRBD1 or TRBD2 (5 bases each). Germline V gives CDR1 MNHEY, CDR2 SVGEGT. Trimming shortened V by 6 bases and J by 5 bases, and 11 bases separated the two germline ends. There are 13 residues in the CDR3. CDR3 bases: TGTGCCAGCAGCCGGGACGGGGACAATGAGCAGTTCTTC. Amino acids: CASSRDGDNEQFF.

This clonotype was counted ten times or more. V and J are TRBV6-2 or TRBV6-3 and TRBJ2-6, with TRBD1 matching over 7 bases. Germline V CDR1 and CDR2: MNHEY, SVGEGT. The V gene end was trimmed by 5 bases and the J gene end by 0 bases; junction bases not matched to a gene: 4. CDR3 length: 16 amino acids. The CDR3 sequence: CASSRQGPSGANVLTF. As DNA, the CDR3 is TGTGCCAGCAGTAGACAGGGTCCCTCTGGGGCCAACGTCCTGACTTTC.

This clonotype was observed many times. This rearrangement joins TRBV28 to TRBJ2-4; D tentatively reads TRBD1 or TRBD2 (5 bases each). The CDR3 has 16 amino acids. Germline CDR1 reads MDHEN; CDR2 reads SYDVKM. Trimming removed 3 bases from V and 1 base from J, with 13 bases in between. The CDR3 region has the DNA TGTGCCAGCAGTTTCGGAGCCGGGACGGCCAAAAACATTCAGTACTTC. Translation gives CASSFGAGTAKNIQYF.

The genes are TRBV6-5 and TRBJ2-1; no reliable D call. Per germline, CDR1 MNHEY and CDR2 SVGAGI. The CDR3 is 14 amino acids. V lost 2 bases, J lost 4 bases, and 9 bases lay in between. CDR3 DNA sequence: TGTGCCAGCAGTTACGGCCTGGGGTACAATGAGCAGTTCTTC. Its protein is CASSYGLGYNEQFF.

The sample holds many counts of this clonotype. J is TRBJ1-4 and V is TRBV2; D is uncertain. The germline V gene encodes CDR1 SNHLY and CDR2 FYNNEI. CDR3 length: 15 residues. Trimming took 7 bases from V and 7 from J, leaving 19 bases between them. CDR3 bases: TGTGCCAGCATCTTCGAAACGGGCGGGAGTGAAAAACTGTTTTTT. This encodes CASIFETGGSEKLFF.

The table lists this clonotype with a few counts. The chain has TRBV5-1 and TRBJ2-1; D is perhaps TRBD1 (6 bases). The CDR3 totals 15 residues. From germline, CDR1 is SGHRS and CDR2 YFSETQ. The ends were cut back, 7 bases at V and 0 bases at J, with 14 bases in the middle. The CDR3 here is CASATQGSSYNEQFF. CDR3 in DNA: TGCGCCAGCGCCACACAGGGAAGCTCCTACAATGAGCAGTTCTTC.

In this sample, this clonotype turned up a few times. V and J are TRBV7-2 and TRBJ2-5; 10 nucleotides align to TRBD2. V shed 5 bases, J shed 5 bases, and the junction held 5 bases outside the gene matches. Germline loops: CDR1 SGHTA, CDR2 FQGNSA. The CDR3 runs 14 residues. The CDR3 DNA is TGTGCCAGCAGCCGGGGACTAGCGTTTGAGACCCAGTACTTC. Its translation is CASSRGLAFETQYF. Filled out from reference TRBV7-2 and TRBJ2-5, the complete variable domain reads GAGVSQSPSNKVTEKGKDVELRCDPISGHTALYWYRQSLGQGLEFLIYFQGNSAPDKSGLPSDRFSAERTGGSVSTLTIQRTQQEDSAVYLCASSRGLAFETQYFGPGTRLLVL.

V is TRBV11-2 and J is TRBJ2-1; tentatively, D is TRBD1 (6 bases). Trimming took 3 bases from V and 6 from J, leaving 9 bases between them. The CDR3 is 13 amino acids. Germline values: CDR1 SGHAT, CDR2 FQNNGV. Here the CDR3 DNA reads TGTGCCAGCAGCTTGGAGGACAGCAATGAGCAGTTCTTC. Amino acids: CASSLEDSNEQFF.

This clonotype was observed a few times. The rearrangement uses TRBV5-1 and TRBJ2-2; D is unclear. The germline V gene has CDR1 SGHRS and CDR2 YFSETQ. The V and J ends lost 4 bases and 2 bases respectively, with 18 bases between them. The CDR3 is made up of 17 amino acids. The CDR3 spells CASSRLLRDPNTGELFF. As DNA, the CDR3 is TGCGCCAGCAGCCGCCTTTTGCGAGATCCTAACACCGGGGAGCTGTTTTTT.

This clonotype was detected ten times or more. The chain is built from TRBV2 and TRBJ1-2; D unclear. Germline CDR1 SNHLY, CDR2 FYNNEI. Deletions cut 0 bases from V and 6 bases from J, with 11 bases between. The CDR3 consists of 14 residues. CDR3 in DNA: TGTGCCAGCAGTGAAGCGCTAACAACAGATGGCTACACCTTC. Translation: CASSEALTTDGYTF.

The chain uses TRBV2 and TRBJ2-3, with 7 bases lining up with TRBD2. CDR3 length: 14 amino acids. Losses at the gene ends were 4 bases for V and 7 bases for J; bases not matched to a gene: 8. The germline CDR1 and CDR2 sequences are SNHLY and FYNNEI. Here the CDR3 DNA reads TGTGCCAGCAGTGCGGGCGGGAGAACGCATACGCAGTATTTT. Translating gives CASSAGGRTHTQYF. Complete variable domain (other parts from reference TRBV2 and TRBJ2-3): EPEVTQTPSHQVTQMGQEVILRCVPISNHLYFYWYRQILGQKVEFLVSFYNNEISEKSEIFDDQFSVERPDGSNFTLKIRSTKLEDSAMYFCASSAGGRTHTQYFGPGTRLTVL.

This clonotype was counted between two and nine times. V usage is TRBV5-1 and J usage is TRBJ1-1; D is uncertain. The CDR3 consists of 11 residues. The germline gives CDR1 SGHRS, CDR2 YFSETQ. V was cut by 5 bases and J by 6 bases, with 8 bases left in between. The CDR3 here is CASREKAEAFF. The DNA of the CDR3 is TGCGCCAGCAGGGAGAAGGCTGAAGCTTTCTTT. Filled out from reference TRBV5-1 and TRBJ1-1, the complete variable domain reads KAGVTQTPRYLIKTRGQQVTLSCSPISGHRSVSWYQQTPGQGLQFLFEYFSETQRNKGNFPGRFSGRQFSNSRSEMNVSTLELGDSALYLCASREKAEAFFGQGTRLTVV.

This sequence joins TRBV7-9 and TRBJ2-4; 7 nucleotides align to TRBD1. With 3 bases clipped from V and 10 bases from J, the junction kept 9 bases outside the gene matches. Germline-derived CDR1 and CDR2 are SEHNR and FQNEAQ (reference sequence). The CDR3 extends over 14 amino acids. The CDR3 DNA is TGTGCCAGCAGCTTGCCGGGACAGCCTCGGATTCAGTACTTC. Residues: CASSLPGQPRIQYF.

The V call is TRBV14, the J call TRBJ2-7, with 7 nucleotides matching TRBD2. The CDR3 is made up of 15 amino acids. The V segment lost 1 base and the J segment 2 bases; nucleotides outside the gene matches: 5. Germline CDR1 reads SGHDN; CDR2 reads FVKESK. The CDR3 nucleotides read TGTGCCAGCAGCCAAGGGGCTAGCGGTACCTACGAGCAGTACTTC. Translating it yields CASSQGASGTYEQYF.

The genes are TRBV25-1 and TRBJ2-7; a weak D match, TRBD1 (5 bases). Germline loops: CDR1 MGHDK, CDR2 SYGVNS. With 6 bases removed from V and 2 bases from J, the gap between germline ends came to 23 bases. The CDR3 loop spans 17 amino acids. DNA of the CDR3: TGTGCCAGCAGCGAGAGCACCATCTCCTCAGGGACCTACGAGCAGTACTTC. Translating it yields CASSESTISSGTYEQYF.